This T cell receptor beta chain comes out of a study of shared clonotypes between healthy human individuals. Assay: immunoSEQ multiplex PCR; the TCRdb copy retains only in-frame clones and omits some. Of some 2,000,000 clones listed, approximately 94% are singletons. This clone was seen a single time. The CDR3 runs 14 residues. The V gene end was trimmed by 7 bases and the J gene end by 1 base; junction bases not matched to a gene: 7. The germline V gene encodes CDR1 WSHSY and CDR2 SAAADI. Cells designated naive CD8 were CD45RO-negative and were positively selected for CCR7, with terminally differentiated effector memory CD45RA+ cells excluded.

This TCR was recovered from a man aged 18 to 35 in good health. The gene calls are TRBV10-2 and TRBJ2-7, with TRBD2 identical over 7 bases. Material: naive CD8+ T cells sorted from blood. CDR3 in DNA: TGCGCCAGCACGGATGGCGGGGGTTCCTACGAGCAGTACTTC. Protein product: CASTDGGGSYEQYF.